Sequencing of this TCR beta chain was carried out in a study of shared clonotypes between healthy human individuals. Points on this clone: Its antigen is not identified. An end of the junction does not agree with germline; a read error may underlie this.

Terminally differentiated effector memory CD45RA+ cells were left out of the naive CD8 fraction, which was CD45RO-negative and positively selected for CCR7. Roughly 200 ng DNA, about 30,000 T cell genomes, went into each sorted-subset replicate PCR. Clones were sequenced by immunoSEQ multiplex PCR, and TCRdb holds only the in-frame ones, with some missing. This table has under 1 million clones, 95% to 97% appearing once. Germline CDR1 reads SGHDN; CDR2 reads FVKESK. The CDR3 contains 13 residues. Whole-study results and caveats: Rarefaction gave evidence that sorted-subset sequencing remained incomplete despite large depth.

The receptor was isolated from a man aged 30 to 45 in good health. The chain combines TRBV14 with TRBJ1-1; the D is unclear. Sequences were obtained from naive CD8+ T cells sorted from blood. The CDR3 sequence: CASSRGMNTEAFF. The CDR3 DNA sequence: TGTGCCAGTAGCCGGGGTATGAACACTGAAGCTTTCTTT.